Presented here are 29 T cell receptor beta chains from one specimen sequenced in a study of T cells in Graves' hyperthyroidism and ophthalmopathy. It was RNA transcripts that yielded the amplified TCR beta CDR3 regions. The study used the HTBI primer set for a first-round RT-PCR of the TCR CDR3. TCRdb reanalysed the multiplex PCR reads using MiXCR and keeps one entry per CDR3 protein. The sample has 270,000 or so distinct CDR3 sequences; around 15% are singletons. The specimen sequenced was blood. These receptors all stem from a woman in her fifties or sixties with Graves' hyperthyroidism that later progressed to Graves' ophthalmopathy.

V is TRBV19 and J is TRBJ2-5; D not certain. This CDR3 contains 11 residues. The germline gives CDR1 LNHDA, CDR2 SQIVND (reference sequence). The V end lost 0 bases, the J end lost 10 bases, and 6 bases lay between the germline ends. Here the CDR3 DNA reads TGTGCCAGTAGTATAGATATCCGCCAGTACTTC. Its protein product is CASSIDIRQYF.

Ten or more counts support this clonotype. V and J are TRBV6-1 and TRBJ2-1; the D gene is possibly TRBD2 (6 bases). The V end lost 6 bases, the J end lost 4 bases, and 19 bases lay between the germline ends. CDR3 size: 16 residues. Looked up from germline, CDR1 is MNHNS and CDR2 is SASEGT. CDR3 in amino acids: CASSRDGTPIYNEQFF. In nucleotides, the CDR3 is TGTGCCAGCAGCCGAGATGGGACTCCCATATACAATGAGCAGTTCTTC.

This clonotype was recorded many times. CDR3 residues: CASSLESEVEQFF. Here the CDR3 DNA reads TGTGCCAGCAGCTTAGAATCGGAAGTGGAGCAGTTCTTC. The rearrangement uses TRBV13 and TRBJ2-1; D not certain. Per germline, CDR1 PRHDT and CDR2 FYEKMQ (reference sequence). The ends were cut back, 1 base at V and 10 bases at J, with 11 bases in the middle. This CDR3 is built from 13 residues.

This clonotype came up a few times. This chain connects TRBV10-1 to TRBJ1-4; D uncertain. With 5 bases removed from V and 8 bases from J, the gap between germline ends came to 15 bases. CDR1 and CDR2 (germline): WNHNN, SYGVQD (reference sequence). The CDR3 totals 14 residues. The CDR3 DNA reads as TGCGCCAGCAGTTCCGAAGCCACGAGGGAAAAACTGTTTTTT. It specifies CASSSEATREKLFF.

The chain joins TRBV7-2 to TRBJ2-6; 7 nucleotides line up with TRBD1. The CDR3 covers 18 residues. Germline V gene lookup returns CDR1 SGHTA and CDR2 FQGNSA. The junction had 7 bases not matched to a gene; V was cut back by 2 bases and J by 0 bases. The CDR3 region is CASSLIGQANSGANVLTF. CDR3 nucleotide sequence: TGTGCCAGCAGCTTAATCGGACAGGCCAACTCTGGGGCCAACGTCCTGACTTTC.

The chain joins TRBV11-1 to TRBJ1-1; 8 positions agree with TRBD1. The CDR3 is 14 amino acids. Germline assignment: CDR1 SGHAT and CDR2 FQDESV (reference sequence). V lost 5 bases and J lost 6; bases outside the gene matches: 8. DNA of the CDR3: TGTGCCAGCAGCCAGGGGGCAGGCGGCTCTGAAGCTTTCTTT. It is translated as CASSQGAGGSEAFF.

This clonotype was seen at least ten times. This chain uses TRBV25-1 with TRBJ1-5, with 10 bases that match TRBD1. After removal of 6 bases from V and 8 bases from J, the junction contained 10 bases not matched to a gene. Germline values: CDR1 MGHDK, CDR2 SYGVNS. The CDR3 is 15 residues long. This CDR3 is CASSPGQGGREPQHF. The CDR3 DNA sequence: TGTGCCAGCAGCCCCGGACAGGGGGGAAGGGAGCCCCAGCATTTT.

This clonotype was seen only a few times. The chain uses TRBV4-1 and TRBJ1-2; no firm D call. Germline CDR1 reads MGHRA; CDR2 reads YSYEKL. This CDR3 is 14 amino acids long. V gave up 2 bases and J gave up 2 bases, with 9 bases separating them. The CDR3 bases are TGCGCCAGCAGCCAACCCGTATTGAACTATGGCTACACCTTC. Its translation is CASSQPVLNYGYTF.

This clonotype has a count of ten or more. The V and J genes are TRBV20-1 and TRBJ2-1; 12 bases are shared with TRBD2. This CDR3 spans 14 amino acids. V lost 8 bases to trimming and J lost 7 bases; unmatched junction nucleotides: 9. The germline CDR1 and CDR2 sequences are DFQATT and SNEGSKA (reference sequence). The CDR3 DNA is TGCAGTCCTCCTTGGACTAGCGGGACGAATGAGCAGTTCTTC. Translated: CSPPWTSGTNEQFF.

This clonotype was picked up many times. This chain connects TRBV6-1 to TRBJ1-1; 8 nucleotides line up with TRBD1. The CDR3 is made up of 15 amino acids. Germline lookup yields CDR1 MNHNS and CDR2 SASEGT. V trimming: 5 bases; J trimming: 2 bases; junction bases outside the gene matches: 7. CDR3 coding DNA: TGTGCCAGCAGTCCCCGGACAGGGACCAACACTGAAGCTTTCTTT. Amino acids: CASSPRTGTNTEAFF.

This clonotype was detected ten times or more. V and J are TRBV2 and TRBJ2-3, with TRBD2 matching 11 bases. CDR1 is SNHLY and CDR2 is FYNNEI in the germline V gene. The CDR3 length is 14 residues. V lost 8 bases and J lost 2; bases outside the gene matches: 3. For the CDR3, the DNA is TGTGCCAGCGGGGGACTAGCGGTCACAGATACGCAGTATTTT. It codes for CASGGLAVTDTQYF.

This clonotype was recorded many times. The J gene is TRBJ1-1, the V gene TRBV18; 7 bases fit TRBD1. The J segment lost 4 bases and the V segment lost 1 base, leaving 3 bases of the junction unmatched. CDR1 KGHSH and CDR2 LQKENI come from the germline V gene. CDR3 size: 14 residues. The CDR3 sequence is CASSPRQGVTEAFF. As DNA, the CDR3 is TGTGCCAGCTCACCACGGCAGGGGGTCACTGAAGCTTTCTTT.

The CDR3 loop reads CASRGVVRRKNEKLFF. As DNA, the CDR3 is TGCGCCAGCAGGGGTGTAGTGAGACGGAAGAATGAAAAACTGTTTTTT. The gene calls are TRBV4-1 and TRBJ1-4; D remains unclear. The CDR3 covers 16 residues. Germline V gene lookup returns CDR1 MGHRA and CDR2 YSYEKL. Between the trimmed V and J ends, which lost 6 bases and 5 bases, there was a span of 19 bases.

This clonotype has a count of ten or more. J is TRBJ2-3 and V is TRBV5-1; TRBD2 aligns across 11 bases. Germline V gives CDR1 SGHRS, CDR2 YFSETQ. The CDR3 has 16 residues. The V and J ends lost 5 bases and 0 bases, in that order; junction bases with no gene match: 5. The CDR3 nucleotides read TGCGCCAGCAGTCTGGGACTAGCGGCGAGCACAGATACGCAGTATTTT. This sequence encodes CASSLGLAASTDTQYF.

The rearrangement links TRBV6-1 to TRBJ2-5, with TRBD2 matching over 14 bases. The germline gives CDR1 MNHNS, CDR2 SASEGT. Losses at the gene ends were 7 bases for V and 2 bases for J; bases not matched to a gene: 9. The CDR3 runs to 17 residues. CDR3 in amino acids: CASTRLAGGPGQETQYF. DNA of the CDR3: TGTGCCAGCACTAGACTAGCGGGAGGGCCGGGGCAAGAGACCCAGTACTTC.

This clonotype was seen a few times. This chain connects TRBV4-1 to TRBJ1-3, with 8 positions matching TRBD1. The CDR3 consists of 16 residues. Losses at the gene ends were 0 bases for V and 4 bases for J; bases not matched to a gene: 5. The germline V gene has CDR1 MGHRA and CDR2 YSYEKL. CDR3 loop: CASSQDPTGDGNTIYF. The CDR3 region has the DNA TGCGCCAGCAGCCAAGATCCGACAGGGGACGGAAACACCATATATTTT.

The rearrangement joins TRBV7-2 to TRBJ2-1; D call uncertain. The CDR3 is 13 amino acids. The V end was cut by 4 bases, the J end by 10 bases, with 14 bases between. Germline CDR1 reads SGHTA; CDR2 reads FQGNSA. Here the CDR3 DNA reads TGTGCCAGCAGCTATAACAGCGCCGGGGAGCAGTTCTTC. Protein: CASSYNSAGEQFF.

The table lists this clonotype with a few counts. This may be a read error, as it is one base from a much larger clone. The chain has TRBV27 and TRBJ2-2, with 9 bases that match TRBD2. The CDR3 runs 15 residues. Germline V gene lookup returns CDR1 MNHEY and CDR2 SMNVEV (reference sequence). The CDR3 nucleotides are TGTGCCAGCAGTTCCTTAGCGGGAGCCATGGGGGAGCTGGTTTTT. This gives the protein CASSSLAGAMGELVF.

This clonotype was counted only a few times. The J gene is TRBJ2-1, the V gene TRBV9; TRBD2 agrees at 11 bases. Germline values: CDR1 SGDLS, CDR2 YYNGEE. The length of the CDR3 is 16 residues. Trimming cost V 3 bases and J 4 bases; bases outside gene matches: 6. The CDR3: CASSDTGTSGYNEQFF. CDR3 sequence (DNA): TGTGCCAGCAGCGACACCGGGACTAGCGGATACAATGAGCAGTTCTTC.

This clonotype was seen once. A much more abundant neighbour one base away suggests this may be a read error. The CDR3 loop is CASKVLGGSGELSF. Here the CDR3 DNA reads TGTGCCAGCAAAGTTCTAGGAGGTAGCGGGGAGCTGTCTTTT. This rearrangement joins TRBV27 to TRBJ2-2, with 8 bases identical to TRBD2. This CDR3 is built from 14 residues. Looked up from germline, CDR1 is MNHEY and CDR2 is SMNVEV (reference sequence).

This clonotype was counted a single time. This sequence joins TRBV9 and TRBJ2-3; 8 bases fit TRBD2. CDR3 size: 17 residues. The ends lost 4 bases at V and 4 bases at J; junction bases unmatched: 14. Germline CDR1 SGDLS, CDR2 YYNGEE. As DNA, the CDR3 is TGTGCCAGCAGCCGATATCCTAGCGGGTCACCGGCAGATACGCAGTATTTT. This gives the protein CASSRYPSGSPADTQYF.

This clonotype was counted ten times or more. The chain employs TRBV5-1 and TRBJ2-7; 8 bases agree with TRBD1. The CDR3 contains 15 residues. Germline assignment: CDR1 SGHRS and CDR2 YFSETQ. The junction had 6 bases not matched to a gene; V was cut back by 2 bases and J by 2 bases. The CDR3 DNA sequence: TGCGCCAGCAGCTTTACCCGGGACAGGCCCTACGAGCAGTACTTC. Encoded protein: CASSFTRDRPYEQYF. Looking up the rest from reference TRBV5-1 and TRBJ2-7 gives the full variable domain: KAGVTQTPRYLIKTRGQQVTLSCSPISGHRSVSWYQQTPGQGLQFLFEYFSETQRNKGNFPGRFSGRQFSNSRSEMNVSTLELGDSALYLCASSFTRDRPYEQYFGPGTRLTVT.

This clonotype was recorded many times. The chain uses TRBV20-1 and TRBJ2-6; D not certain. The CDR3 is 13 residues long. Germline V gene lookup returns CDR1 DFQATT and CDR2 SNEGSKA (reference sequence). V was shortened by 4 bases and J by 0 bases, with 4 bases between the two germline ends. The CDR3, as DNA: TGCAGTGCTACGATCTCTGGGGCCAACGTCCTGACTTTC. It is translated as CSATISGANVLTF.

The table lists this clonotype with a few counts. Possible read error: a much larger clone is one base away. This chain links TRBV20-1 with TRBJ2-1; 9 bases are a match to TRBD2. CDR1 is DFQATT and CDR2 is SNEGSKA in the germline V gene (reference sequence). CDR3 length: 14 amino acids. CDR3 in amino acids: CSASPSGDPNEQLF. CDR3 sequence (DNA): TGCAGTGCTAGTCCTAGCGGGGACCCCAATGAGCAGCTCTTC.

This rearrangement joins TRBV19 to TRBJ2-2; 13 bases fit TRBD2. This CDR3 region has 16 residues. CDR1 and CDR2 from the germline V gene are LNHDA and SQIVND (reference sequence). V lost 4 bases, J lost 4 bases, and 3 bases stayed unmatched. The CDR3 loop is CASSTGLAGPTGELFF. The CDR3 DNA reads TGTGCCAGTAGTACGGGACTAGCGGGACCCACCGGGGAGCTGTTTTTT.

This clonotype occurred many times. V and J are TRBV27 and TRBJ2-6; 13 nucleotides align to TRBD2. V gave up 4 bases and J gave up 5 bases; unmatched junction bases: 5. The CDR3 loop spans 17 amino acids. Looked up from germline, CDR1 is MNHEY and CDR2 is SMNVEV (reference sequence). CDR3: CASSSWTSGSWANVLTF. The CDR3 region has the DNA TGTGCCAGCAGTTCCTGGACTAGCGGGAGTTGGGCCAACGTCCTGACTTTC.

The table lists this clonotype with many counts. This chain links TRBV24-1 with TRBJ2-1, with 7 bases identical to TRBD2. Unmatched junction bases numbered 11, after V lost 9 bases and J lost 7 bases. The CDR3 loop spans 14 amino acids. CDR1 and CDR2 from the germline V gene are KGHDR and SFDVKD. The CDR3 DNA reads TGTGCCACCTCGGGACTACCGCTGAGGAATGAGCAGTTCTTC. It is translated as CATSGLPLRNEQFF.

This chain links TRBV11-2 with TRBJ1-1; 9 bases are a match to TRBD1. Looked up from germline, CDR1 is SGHAT and CDR2 is FQNNGV. J lost 8 bases, V lost 5 bases, and 12 bases had no gene match. This CDR3 is 15 amino acids long. CDR3 bases: TGTGCCAGCAGCCTGAGGGACAGGGAGACCGGAGAAGCTTTCTTT. Translated, it gives CASSLRDRETGEAFF.

This clonotype occurred many times. This chain joins TRBV27 and TRBJ1-2; the D gene is possibly TRBD1 (5 bases). The CDR3 sequence is 13 residues long. Germline CDR1 MNHEY, CDR2 SMNVEV (reference sequence). Trimming cost V 6 bases and J 4 bases, with 12 bases left between them. CDR3 region: CASRPQGFYGYTF. In DNA form, the CDR3 reads TGTGCCAGCAGGCCTCAGGGCTTCTATGGCTACACCTTC.